This is a list of T cell receptor beta chains from one sample in a study of early stage breast cancer tumors. Clones were sequenced by immunoSEQ multiplex PCR, and TCRdb holds only the in-frame ones, with some missing. The sample carries about 53,000 clones, 75% to 95% recorded once. Sequencing input: blood. The source of these receptors is a person aged 65 to 79 with breast cancer. Each CDR3 is given with its conserved first and last residue. The D gene is left open where the match is weak. Where a row states a size, it is once, few, many or the class of an expanded clone; other rows omit it.

J gene | clone size | V gene | D gene | CDR3 protein | CDR3 DNA
TRBJ1-4 | - | TRBV28 | - | CASIKGGDEKLFF | TGTGCCTCCATTAAGGGGGGGGACGAAAAACTGTTTTTT
TRBJ1-5 | - | TRBV28 | - | CASSLQTGPGNQPQHF | TGTGCCAGCAGCTTGCAAACAGGGCCCGGCAATCAGCCCCAGCATTTT
TRBJ2-1 | - | TRBV5-6 | - | CASSSSMIARYNEQFF | TGTGCCAGCAGCTCTTCAATGATAGCACGCTACAATGAGCAGTTCTTC
TRBJ2-5 | - | TRBV12-5 | - | CASGLALEETQYF | TGTGCTAGTGGTTTAGCCCTGGAAGAGACCCAGTACTTC
TRBJ1-6 | - | TRBV5-1 | - | CASRLGGYNSPLHF | TGCGCCAGCAGACTCGGCGGCTATAATTCACCCCTCCACTTT
TRBJ1-2 | - | TRBV6-5 | TRBD1 | CASRTDRGRTYTF | TGTGCCAGCAGGACCGACAGGGGAAGAACATACACCTTC
TRBJ2-5 | once | TRBV5-1 | TRBD1 | CASSLADREETQYF | TGCGCCAGCAGCTTGGCGGACAGGGAAGAGACCCAGTACTTC
TRBJ1-5 | - | TRBV10-3 | TRBD1 | CAIRQGNNQPQHF | TGTGCCATCCGACAGGGGAATAATCAGCCCCAGCATTTT
TRBJ1-1 | - | TRBV7-8 | TRBD1 | CASSLGDRNTEAFF | TGTGCCAGCAGCTTAGGGGACAGGAACACTGAAGCTTTCTTT
TRBJ1-6 | - | TRBV10-3 | - | CAIRVEQHYNSPLHF | TGTGCCATCAGAGTTGAACAGCATTATAATTCACCCCTCCACTTT
TRBJ1-3 | - | TRBV30 | TRBD1 | CAWSRGQGGNTIYF | TGTGCCTGGAGTCGAGGACAGGGGGGAAACACCATATATTTT
TRBJ2-7 | - | TRBV27 | TRBD2 | CASSFTSGNEQYF | TGTGCCAGCAGTTTCACTAGCGGGAACGAGCAGTACTTC
TRBJ2-7 | once | TRBV6-5 | TRBD1 | CASSYLQGVGYEQYF | TGTGCCAGCAGTTACTTACAGGGGGTGGGATACGAGCAGTACTTC
TRBJ1-1 | - | TRBV28 | - | CASSFIAIGTEAFF | TGTGCCAGCAGTTTTATCGCCATCGGCACTGAAGCTTTCTTT
TRBJ2-2 | - | TRBV7-2 | TRBD2 | CASSLYGGENGAGELFF | TGTGCCAGCAGCTTATACGGGGGGGAGAATGGGGCCGGGGAGCTGTTTTTT
TRBJ2-3 | few | TRBV19 | TRBD1 | CASMDRGWTDTQYF | TGTGCCAGTATGGACAGGGGGTGGACAGATACGCAGTATTTT
TRBJ1-4 | - | TRBV7-9 | - | CASSFPQGEKLFF | TGTGCCAGCAGCTTTCCTCAGGGTGAAAAACTGTTTTTT
TRBJ1-2 | - | TRBV7-9 | - | CASPGYGYTF | TGTGCCAGCCCAGGCTATGGCTACACCTTC
TRBJ1-5 | - | TRBV29-1 | TRBD1 | CSVGDRNNQPQHF | TGCAGCGTGGGGGACAGGAACAATCAGCCCCAGCATTTT
TRBJ2-7 | - | TRBV5-1 | TRBD1 | CASSNPDRSREQYF | TGCGCCAGCAGCAACCCGGACAGGTCTCGGGAGCAGTACTTC
TRBJ2-3 | - | TRBV19 | - | CASSGQTSTDTQYF | TGTGCCAGTAGCGGCCAGACTAGCACAGATACGCAGTATTTT
TRBJ1-1 | few | TRBV5-5 | - | CASSRGSTEAFF | TGTGCCAGCAGCAGGGGGAGCACTGAAGCTTTCTTT
TRBJ1-6 | - | TRBV6-4 | TRBD1 | CASSDPRGRRYSPLHF | TGTGCCAGCAGTGACCCTAGGGGGCGCCGGTATTCACCCCTCCACTTT
TRBJ2-5 | - | TRBV9 | - | CASSVVPSKETQYF | TGTGCCAGCAGCGTAGTACCCAGTAAAGAGACCCAGTACTTC
TRBJ2-7 | - | TRBV4-1 | TRBD1 | CASSQPAGGEQYF | TGCGCCAGCAGCCAACCCGCAGGGGGCGAGCAGTACTTC
TRBJ1-2 | - | TRBV29-1 | - | CSVEDDKWLSGYTF | TGCAGCGTTGAAGATGACAAGTGGCTGTCTGGCTACACCTTC
TRBJ1-5 | few | TRBV9 | - | CASSPTTGYNQPQHF | TGTGCCAGCAGCCCCACCACAGGGTACAATCAGCCCCAGCATTTT
TRBJ2-5 | - | TRBV9 | TRBD1 | CASSLRGRGETQYF | TGTGCCAGCAGCTTAAGGGGGCGCGGCGAGACCCAGTACTTC
TRBJ1-2 | - | TRBV27 | TRBD1 | CASRTGQGNYGYTF | TGTGCCAGCAGGACGGGACAGGGGAACTATGGCTACACCTTC
TRBJ2-3 | once | TRBV9 | TRBD2 | CASSFLTSGASDTQYF | TGTGCCAGCAGCTTCTTGACTAGCGGGGCTTCTGATACGCAGTATTTT
TRBJ2-7 | - | TRBV7-8 | - | CASSPILKSYEQYF | TGTGCCAGCAGCCCCATCCTAAAATCCTACGAGCAGTACTTC
TRBJ1-4 | - | TRBV30 | - | CAWRARQGEKLFF | TGTGCCTGGAGGGCGAGGCAGGGCGAAAAACTGTTTTTT
TRBJ2-5 | - | TRBV28 | TRBD2 | CASRRRRELGETQYF | TGTGCCAGCCGCCGCCGGCGGGAGTTAGGAGAGACCCAGTACTTC
TRBJ2-1 | - | TRBV6-6 | - | CASSWEKENEQFF | TGTGCCAGCAGTTGGGAGAAGGAGAATGAGCAGTTCTTC
TRBJ2-7 | - | TRBV10-1 | - | CASSWRDAGEQYF | TGCGCCAGTTCGTGGAGGGACGCTGGGGAGCAGTACTTC
TRBJ1-2 | once | TRBV7-2 | - | CASTQRLGGALNYGYTF | TGTGCCAGCACCCAAAGATTAGGGGGAGCGTTAAACTATGGCTACACCTTC
TRBJ2-7 | - | TRBV6-6 | - | CASSYSGGGDYEQYF | TGTGCCAGCAGTTACTCGGGTGGCGGGGACTACGAGCAGTACTTC
TRBJ2-7 | - | TRBV30 | TRBD1 | CAWHRQGGYEQYF | TGTGCCTGGCACCGACAGGGTGGCTACGAGCAGTACTTC
TRBJ1-2 | - | TRBV5-1 | - | CASSLELGGQGYTF | TGCGCCAGCAGCTTGGAATTGGGGGGTCAAGGCTACACCTTC
TRBJ2-7 | - | TRBV11-2 | TRBD1 | CASRSTGGGYEQYF | TGTGCCAGCAGATCGACAGGGGGTGGCTACGAGCAGTACTTC
TRBJ2-4 | once | TRBV30 | - | CAWSLTGAKNIQYF | TGTGCCTGGAGCTTAACAGGAGCCAAAAACATTCAGTACTTC
TRBJ1-2 | - | TRBV30 | - | CAWSVLRGKGYTF | TGTGCCTGGAGTGTACTCCGCGGAAAGGGCTACACCTTC
TRBJ2-7 | - | TRBV7-3 | TRBD2 | CASSLRGGSSYEQYF | TGTGCCAGCAGCTTAAGGGGGGGGAGCTCCTACGAGCAGTACTTC
TRBJ1-5 | few | TRBV5-1 | TRBD1 | CASSLSTGDQPQHF | TGCGCCAGCAGCTTGTCCACAGGGGATCAGCCCCAGCATTTT
TRBJ2-1 | few | TRBV4-1 | TRBD2 | CASSQEALPAGAGEQFF | TGCGCCAGCAGCCAAGAAGCGTTGCCAGCGGGAGCGGGTGAGCAGTTCTTC
TRBJ1-2 | - | TRBV5-4 | TRBD1 | CASSLEGAPLGLIYGYTF | TGTGCCAGCAGCTTGGAGGGGGCTCCTCTGGGCCTAATCTATGGCTACACCTTC
TRBJ2-7 | - | TRBV19 | TRBD1 | CASSTHRDRGYEQYF | TGTGCCAGTAGTACGCACCGGGACAGGGGGTACGAGCAGTACTTC
TRBJ2-5 | - | TRBV29-1 | TRBD1 | CSVADRGLHQETQYF | TGCAGCGTTGCAGACAGGGGGCTACACCAAGAGACCCAGTACTTC
TRBJ2-2 | - | TRBV5-6 | TRBD2 | CASSLLAGEAGELFF | TGTGCCAGCAGCTTGTTAGCGGGAGAGGCCGGGGAGCTGTTTTTT
TRBJ1-5 | - | TRBV7-2 | TRBD1 | CASSPSLRQGRSQPQHF | TGTGCCAGCAGCCCATCACTTAGACAGGGCCGAAGTCAGCCCCAGCATTTT
TRBJ1-5 | - | TRBV19 | - | CASSTQGNSNQPQHF | TGTGCCAGTAGTACCCAGGGTAATAGCAATCAGCCCCAGCATTTT